Reported below is one T cell receptor (beta chain). The CDR3 is 14 amino acids. Germline V CDR1 and CDR2: MGHDK, SYGVNS. V was pared by 0 bases and J by 6 bases, with 9 bases between. The sample is drawn from a study of blood T cell repertoires in COVID-19. About the study: From the United States, Italy and Spain came samples of acute and convalescent COVID-19. T cells, B-cell-depleted T cells, or PBMCs supplied cDNA or gDNA.

Under the authors' procedure: By means of reference gene primer amplification, nucleated cell counts were estimated. Profiled with immunoSEQ multiplex PCR; TCRdb holds only in-frame clones, not every one. For V, J and clone size, that table is used; D and trimming come from the DNA. The sample holds around 620,000 clones, more than 80% seen once. The V gene is TRBV25-1, the J gene TRBJ2-4, with D perhaps TRBD2 (5 bases). Source material: peripheral blood. The TCR originated in a woman aged 18-29 years with acute or convalescent COVID-19. The CDR3 reads CASSEYTEGNIQYF. The CDR3 DNA reads TGTGCCAGCAGTGAATATACAGAGGGAAACATTCAGTACTTC.